Below are 2 T cell receptor beta chains sequenced from a single sample in a study of OX40 agonist ivuxolimab in advanced cancers. TCRdb's copy holds only in-frame clones and misses some; the assay was immunoSEQ multiplex PCR. Of about 53,000 clones in the sample, about 88% are singletons; the top ten hold approximately 1.5%. The starting material was CD4+ or CD8+ T cells sorted from blood, obtained in a trial of the OX40 agonist ivuxolimab. The receptors come from an adult with an advanced solid tumor such as melanoma, head and neck, liver or kidney cancer.

This chain links TRBV2 with TRBJ1-4, with 8 bases lining up with TRBD1. The V gene's germline CDR1 is SNHLY and CDR2 FYNNEI. Germline trimming cut 8 bases from V and 7 bases from J; bases unmatched to any gene: 6. CDR3 length: 13 amino acids. CDR3 sequence reads: CASRGDRSEKLFF. The CDR3 DNA follows: TGTGCCAGCCGCGGGGACAGGAGTGAAAAACTGTTTTTT. The full variable domain, completed using reference TRBV2 and TRBJ1-4, is EPEVTQTPSHQVTQMGQEVILRCVPISNHLYFYWYRQILGQKVEFLVSFYNNEISEKSEIFDDQFSVERPDGSNFTLKIRSTKLEDSAMYFCASRGDRSEKLFFGSGTQLSVL.

This rearrangement joins TRBV7-6 to TRBJ1-4; D is uncertain. The germline gives CDR1 SGHVS, CDR2 FNYEAQ. The V end was cut by 5 bases, the J end by 7 bases, with 14 bases between. The CDR3 spans 14 residues. The CDR3 DNA reads as TGTGCCAGCAGCCAAGGGTCCGGAGGTGAAAAACTGTTTTTT. This translates into CASSQGSGGEKLFF.